Described below is a single T cell receptor beta chain sequence and its context. Its antigen is not known. This sample was included in a study of OX40 agonist ivuxolimab in advanced cancers. Study as a whole: Melanoma, hepatocellular carcinoma, head and neck or renal cell cancer occurred in dose-escalation patients.

Assay: immunoSEQ multiplex PCR; the TCRdb copy retains only in-frame clones and omits some. This table has 73,000 or so clones, around 84% appearing once. Blood sampling took place at baseline, cycle 4 day 1, and cycle 7 day 1. V dropped 6 bases and J dropped 10; count of bases not matched to a gene: 2. Germline loops: CDR1 MNHEY, CDR2 SVGAGI. The CDR3 spans 11 residues. Regarding the study as a whole: Several nonresponders also turned out to have low normalized T-cell clonal expansion.

The clonotype originates from an adult with an advanced solid tumor such as melanoma, head and neck, liver or kidney cancer. The source material was CD4+ or CD8+ T cells sorted from blood, sampled in a trial of the OX40 agonist ivuxolimab. This chain links TRBV6-5 with TRBJ2-3; 9 bases match TRBD1. CDR3 bases: TGTGCCAGCAGCCGACAGGGGGCGCAGTATTTT. Translated: CASSRQGAQYF.